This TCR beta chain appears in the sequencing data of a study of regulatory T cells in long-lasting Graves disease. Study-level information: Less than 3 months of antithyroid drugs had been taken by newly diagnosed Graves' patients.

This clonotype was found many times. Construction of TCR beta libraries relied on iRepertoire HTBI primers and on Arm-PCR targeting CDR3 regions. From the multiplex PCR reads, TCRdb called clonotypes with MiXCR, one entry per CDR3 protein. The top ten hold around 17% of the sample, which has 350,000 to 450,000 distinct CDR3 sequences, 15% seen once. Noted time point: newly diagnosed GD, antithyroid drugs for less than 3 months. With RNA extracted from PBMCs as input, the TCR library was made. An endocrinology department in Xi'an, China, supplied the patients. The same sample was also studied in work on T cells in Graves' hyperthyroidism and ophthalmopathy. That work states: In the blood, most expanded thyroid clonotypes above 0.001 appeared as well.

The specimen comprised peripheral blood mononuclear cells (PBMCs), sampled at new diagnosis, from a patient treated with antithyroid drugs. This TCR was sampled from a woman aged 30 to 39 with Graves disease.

CDR3 bases: TGTGCCAGCAGCGCCACAGGGGGCGGACAGCCCCAGCATTTT. It translates to CASSATGGGQPQHF. The chain joins TRBV9 to TRBJ1-5, with 9 bases fitting TRBD1. The CDR3 length is 14 residues. The germline V gene encodes CDR1 SGDLS and CDR2 YYNGEE. The trim removed 3 bases at V and 7 bases at J, leaving 5 bases unmatched.